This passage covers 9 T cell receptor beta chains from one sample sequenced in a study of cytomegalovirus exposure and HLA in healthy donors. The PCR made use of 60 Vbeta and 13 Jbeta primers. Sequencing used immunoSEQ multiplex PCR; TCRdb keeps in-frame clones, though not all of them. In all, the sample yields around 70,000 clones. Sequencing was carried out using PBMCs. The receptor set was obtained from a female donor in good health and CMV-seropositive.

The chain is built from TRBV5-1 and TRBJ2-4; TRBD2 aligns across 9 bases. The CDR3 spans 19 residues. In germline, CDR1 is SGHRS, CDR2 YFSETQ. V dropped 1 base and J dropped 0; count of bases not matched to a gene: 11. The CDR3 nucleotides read TGCGCCAGCAGCTTGAAGACTAGCGGAACCTCCCTAGCCAAAAACATTCAGTACTTC. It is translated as CASSLKTSGTSLAKNIQYF. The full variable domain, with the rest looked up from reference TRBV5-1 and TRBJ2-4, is KAGVTQTPRYLIKTRGQQVTLSCSPISGHRSVSWYQQTPGQGLQFLFEYFSETQRNKGNFPGRFSGRQFSNSRSEMNVSTLELGDSALYLCASSLKTSGTSLAKNIQYFGAGTRLSVL.

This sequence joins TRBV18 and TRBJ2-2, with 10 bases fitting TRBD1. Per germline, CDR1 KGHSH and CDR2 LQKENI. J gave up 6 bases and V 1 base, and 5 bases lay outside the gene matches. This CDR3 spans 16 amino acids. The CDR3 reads CASSPRTGGLAGELFF. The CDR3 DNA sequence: TGTGCCAGCTCACCACGGACAGGGGGATTAGCCGGGGAGCTGTTTTTT. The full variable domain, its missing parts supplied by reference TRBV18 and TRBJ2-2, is NAGVMQNPRHLVRRRGQEARLRCSPMKGHSHVYWYRQLPEEGLKFMVYLQKENIIDESGMPKERFSAEFPKEGPSILRIQQVVRGDSAAYFCASSPRTGGLAGELFFGEGSRLTVL.

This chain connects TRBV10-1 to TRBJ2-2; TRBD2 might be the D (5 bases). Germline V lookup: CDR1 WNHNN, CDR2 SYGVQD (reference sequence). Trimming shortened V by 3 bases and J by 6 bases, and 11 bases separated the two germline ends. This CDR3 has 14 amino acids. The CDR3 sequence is CASSDELGPGELFF. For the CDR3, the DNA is TGCGCCAGCAGTGACGAACTAGGCCCCGGGGAGCTGTTTTTT.

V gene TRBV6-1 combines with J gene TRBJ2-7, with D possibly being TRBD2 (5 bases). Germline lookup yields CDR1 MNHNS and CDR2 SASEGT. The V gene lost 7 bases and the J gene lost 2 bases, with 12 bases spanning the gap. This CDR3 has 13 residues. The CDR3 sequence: CASIRNGAYEQYF. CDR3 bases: TGTGCCAGCATTCGCAACGGGGCCTACGAGCAGTACTTC.

The CDR3 nucleotides are TGTGCCAGCTCAGCCAGGGGGATTATAGCGTCAGGCACAGATACGCAGTATTTT. Protein: CASSARGIIASGTDTQYF. The J gene is TRBJ2-3, the V gene TRBV18; 7 bases match TRBD1. The CDR3 runs to 18 residues. V lost 5 bases, J lost 1 base, and 15 bases stayed unmatched. The V gene's germline CDR1 is KGHSH and CDR2 LQKENI.

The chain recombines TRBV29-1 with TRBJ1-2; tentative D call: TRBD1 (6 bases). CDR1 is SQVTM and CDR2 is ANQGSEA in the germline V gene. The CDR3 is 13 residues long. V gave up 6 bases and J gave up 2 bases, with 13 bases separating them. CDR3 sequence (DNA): TGCAGCGTCGGGCGGGGGGGCAACTATGGCTACACCTTC. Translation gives CSVGRGGNYGYTF.

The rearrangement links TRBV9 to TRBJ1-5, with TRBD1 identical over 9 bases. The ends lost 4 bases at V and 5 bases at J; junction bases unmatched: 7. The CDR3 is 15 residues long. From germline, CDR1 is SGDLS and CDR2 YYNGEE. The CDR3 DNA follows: TGTGCCAGCAGCCAAACAGGGGGCATGGATCAGCCCCAGCATTTT. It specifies CASSQTGGMDQPQHF.

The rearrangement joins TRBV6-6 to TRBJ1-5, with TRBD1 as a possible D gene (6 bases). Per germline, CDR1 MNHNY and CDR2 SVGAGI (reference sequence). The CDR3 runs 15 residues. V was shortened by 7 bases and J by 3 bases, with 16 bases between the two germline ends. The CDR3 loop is CASTPLGQTNQPQHF. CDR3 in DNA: TGTGCCAGCACACCTTTAGGACAGACCAATCAGCCCCAGCATTTT.

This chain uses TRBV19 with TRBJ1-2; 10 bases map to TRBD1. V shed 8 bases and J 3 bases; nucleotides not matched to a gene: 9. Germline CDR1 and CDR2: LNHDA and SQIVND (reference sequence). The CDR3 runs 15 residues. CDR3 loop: CASASTGGGYYGYTF. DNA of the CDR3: TGTGCCAGTGCGTCGACAGGGGGCGGATACTATGGCTACACCTTC. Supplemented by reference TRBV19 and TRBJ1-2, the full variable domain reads DGGITQSPKYLFRKEGQNVTLSCEQNLNHDAMYWYRQDPGQGLRLIYYSQIVNDFQKGDIAEGYSVSREKKESFPLTVTSAQKNPTAFYLCASASTGGGYYGYTFGSGTRLTVV.